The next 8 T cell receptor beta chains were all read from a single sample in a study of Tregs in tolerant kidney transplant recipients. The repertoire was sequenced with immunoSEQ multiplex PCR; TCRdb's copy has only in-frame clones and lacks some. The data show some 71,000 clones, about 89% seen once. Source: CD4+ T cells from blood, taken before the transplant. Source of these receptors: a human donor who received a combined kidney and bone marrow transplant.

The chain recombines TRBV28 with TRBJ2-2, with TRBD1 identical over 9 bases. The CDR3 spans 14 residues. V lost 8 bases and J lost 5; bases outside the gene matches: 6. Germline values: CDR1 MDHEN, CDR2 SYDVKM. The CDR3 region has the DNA TGTGCCAGCGTGACAGGGGGGTGGACCGGGGAGCTGTTTTTT. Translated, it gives CASVTGGWTGELFF. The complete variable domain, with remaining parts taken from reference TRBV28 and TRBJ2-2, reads DVKVTQSSRYLVKRTGEKVFLECVQDMDHENMFWYRQDPGLGLRLIYFSYDVKMKEKGDIPEGYSVSREKKERFSLILESASTNQTSMYLCASVTGGWTGELFFGEGSRLTVL.

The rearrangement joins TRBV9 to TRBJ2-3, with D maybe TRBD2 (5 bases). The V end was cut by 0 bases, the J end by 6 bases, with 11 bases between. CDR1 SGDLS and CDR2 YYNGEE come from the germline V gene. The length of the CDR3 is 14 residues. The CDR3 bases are TGTGCCAGCAGCGTAGAGGGAGAATGGGATACGCAGTATTTT. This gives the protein CASSVEGEWDTQYF.

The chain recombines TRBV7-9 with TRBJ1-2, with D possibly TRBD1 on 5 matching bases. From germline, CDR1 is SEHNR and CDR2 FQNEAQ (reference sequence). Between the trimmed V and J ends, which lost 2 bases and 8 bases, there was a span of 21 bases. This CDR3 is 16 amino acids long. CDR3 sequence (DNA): TGTGCCAGCAGCTTAACGGCTAATGGTCCAGGGATCGGCTACACCTTC. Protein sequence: CASSLTANGPGIGYTF.

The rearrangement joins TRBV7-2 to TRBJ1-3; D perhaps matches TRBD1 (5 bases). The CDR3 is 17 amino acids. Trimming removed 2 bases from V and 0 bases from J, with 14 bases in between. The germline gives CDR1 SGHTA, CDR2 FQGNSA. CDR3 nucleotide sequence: TGTGCCAGCAGCTTACAGGGACTACGACTCTCTGGAAACACCATATATTTT. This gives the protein CASSLQGLRLSGNTIYF. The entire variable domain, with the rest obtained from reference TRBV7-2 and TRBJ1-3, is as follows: GAGVSQSPSNKVTEKGKDVELRCDPISGHTALYWYRQSLGQGLEFLIYFQGNSAPDKSGLPSDRFSAERTGGSVSTLTIQRTQQEDSAVYLCASSLQGLRLSGNTIYFGEGSWLTVV.

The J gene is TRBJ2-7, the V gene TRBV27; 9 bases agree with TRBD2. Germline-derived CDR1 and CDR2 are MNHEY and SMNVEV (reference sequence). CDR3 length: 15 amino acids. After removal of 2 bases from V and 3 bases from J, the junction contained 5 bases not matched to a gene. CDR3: CASSLSSGGFYEQYF. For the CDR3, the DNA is TGTGCCAGCAGTTTAAGTAGCGGGGGCTTCTACGAGCAGTACTTC.

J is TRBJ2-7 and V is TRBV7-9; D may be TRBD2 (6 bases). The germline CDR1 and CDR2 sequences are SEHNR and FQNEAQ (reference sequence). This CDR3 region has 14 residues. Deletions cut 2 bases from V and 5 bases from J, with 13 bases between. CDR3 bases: TGTGCCAGCAGCTTACTCGGGAGTGCCCACGAGCAGTACTTC. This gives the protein CASSLLGSAHEQYF.

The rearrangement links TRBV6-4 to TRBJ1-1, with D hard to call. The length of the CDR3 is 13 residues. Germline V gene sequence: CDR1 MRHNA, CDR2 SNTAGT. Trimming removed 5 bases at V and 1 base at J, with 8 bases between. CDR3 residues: CASSNRENTEAFF. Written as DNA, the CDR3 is TGTGCCAGCAGTAACCGGGAGAACACTGAAGCTTTCTTT.

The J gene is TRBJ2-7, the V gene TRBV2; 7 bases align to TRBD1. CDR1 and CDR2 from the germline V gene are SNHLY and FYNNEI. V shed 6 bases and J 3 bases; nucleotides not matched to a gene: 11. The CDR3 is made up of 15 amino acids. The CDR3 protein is CASRKEQGMFYEQYF. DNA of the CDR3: TGTGCCAGCAGGAAAGAACAGGGGATGTTCTACGAGCAGTACTTC.